This T cell receptor beta chain is from a study of radiation and T cells in renal cell carcinoma. This sample's time point: blood 2 weeks post-SBRT. Treatment denoted: 15 Gy SBRT to primary tumor, nephrectomy 4 weeks later. After SBRT, blood was collected at 2 and 4 weeks, plus baseline. Generated by immunoSEQ multiplex PCR, the TCRdb table keeps only in-frame clones and is missing some. In the table there are 70,000 to 90,000 clones, 70% to 90% of which are singletons. The germline CDR1 and CDR2 sequences are KGHSH and LQKENI. V was shortened by 3 bases and J by 1 base, with 12 bases between the two germline ends. This CDR3 has 15 amino acids.

The chain has TRBV18 and TRBJ1-2; TRBD1 might be the D (5 bases). Specimen: blood, collected from a patient whose treatment included radiotherapy and nephrectomy. This receptor was taken from a woman aged 50 to 65 with renal cell carcinoma. In DNA form, the CDR3 reads TGTGCCAGCTCACCGGGACGAGACAGTAACTATGGCTACACCTTC. It is translated as CASSPGRDSNYGYTF.